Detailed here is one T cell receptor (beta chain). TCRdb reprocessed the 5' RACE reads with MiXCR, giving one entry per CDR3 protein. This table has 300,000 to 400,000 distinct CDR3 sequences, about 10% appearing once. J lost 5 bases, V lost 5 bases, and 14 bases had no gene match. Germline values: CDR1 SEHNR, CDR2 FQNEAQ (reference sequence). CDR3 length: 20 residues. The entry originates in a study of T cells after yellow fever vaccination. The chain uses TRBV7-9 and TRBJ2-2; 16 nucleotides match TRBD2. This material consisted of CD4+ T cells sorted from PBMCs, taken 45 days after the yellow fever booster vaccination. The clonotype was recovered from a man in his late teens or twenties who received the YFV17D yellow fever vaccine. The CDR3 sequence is CASSSDPGLAGGPGTGELFF. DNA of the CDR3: TGTGCCAGCAGCAGCGATCCGGGACTAGCGGGGGGGCCAGGGACCGGGGAGCTGTTTTTT.